This T cell receptor (beta chain) was captured in a study of T cells in narcolepsy listed by TCRdb under 2018. Study-wide context: Patients with narcolepsy type 1 or type 2 (NT1, NT2) and healthy control donors were enrolled in the study. To look for autoreactive T cells in narcolepsy patients that target self-antigens of hypocretin neurons (hypocretin, TRIB2), the study used TCR Vbeta sequencing to follow clonotypes in blood and CSF.

For TCR Vbeta sequencing, memory CD4+ T cells were sorted ex vivo from the peripheral blood of both healthy controls and narcolepsy patients. CDR1 is given as LGHNA and CDR2 as YSLEER, both from the germline V gene. The CDR3 holds 15 amino acids from the cysteine to the phenylalanine. Kept here is only the CDR3 DNA, which spans 45 bases and is read in frame from base 1. At the junction V is shortened by 0 bases and J by 11 bases; bases outside the gene matches: 9. Only one count was recorded for this clone. No antigen is known for it. Nothing much larger sits one base from this clone, and base qualities are not available. Paper-wide results and their limitations: Numbers of sequenced blood memory CD4+ clonotypes were comparable, averaging approximately 42,000 in patients and 33,354 in controls. Autoreactive clonotypes were reported to be detected serially in the blood of the same patients and of different patients, but not in the blood of healthy controls. No sequences matching autoreactive T cell clones were present in some of the blood memory CD4+ repertoires from patients and controls. Plots that compared CSF and blood CD4+ T cell clonotypes from the same patient highlighted HCRT-specific and TRIB2-specific autoreactive clonotypes.

To prepare the library, the immunoSEQ multiplex PCR assay was applied. The table comes from immuneACCESS by way of TCRdb, which keeps in-frame sequences with V and J called. Part of the clones is missing from these tables; in studies checked, under half for an unresolved V gene and the rest for unknown reasons. In all, the sample holds around 22,000 clones, and around 81% of those were seen once. The ten top clones hold roughly 4.1% of the sample. This chain is built from TRBV4-3 and TRBJ1-5, with 8 bases matching TRBD1. This sequence was found in a human donor in good health. Sequencing input: memory (CD45RA-) CD4+ T cells from blood. What this sample's cell subset or site label stands for: memory T cells sorted ex vivo from peripheral blood. The CDR3 loop reads CASSQEVTGERAQHF. At the DNA level, the sequence is TGCGCCAGCAGCCAAGAAGTGACAGGGGAGCGTGCCCAGCATTTT.